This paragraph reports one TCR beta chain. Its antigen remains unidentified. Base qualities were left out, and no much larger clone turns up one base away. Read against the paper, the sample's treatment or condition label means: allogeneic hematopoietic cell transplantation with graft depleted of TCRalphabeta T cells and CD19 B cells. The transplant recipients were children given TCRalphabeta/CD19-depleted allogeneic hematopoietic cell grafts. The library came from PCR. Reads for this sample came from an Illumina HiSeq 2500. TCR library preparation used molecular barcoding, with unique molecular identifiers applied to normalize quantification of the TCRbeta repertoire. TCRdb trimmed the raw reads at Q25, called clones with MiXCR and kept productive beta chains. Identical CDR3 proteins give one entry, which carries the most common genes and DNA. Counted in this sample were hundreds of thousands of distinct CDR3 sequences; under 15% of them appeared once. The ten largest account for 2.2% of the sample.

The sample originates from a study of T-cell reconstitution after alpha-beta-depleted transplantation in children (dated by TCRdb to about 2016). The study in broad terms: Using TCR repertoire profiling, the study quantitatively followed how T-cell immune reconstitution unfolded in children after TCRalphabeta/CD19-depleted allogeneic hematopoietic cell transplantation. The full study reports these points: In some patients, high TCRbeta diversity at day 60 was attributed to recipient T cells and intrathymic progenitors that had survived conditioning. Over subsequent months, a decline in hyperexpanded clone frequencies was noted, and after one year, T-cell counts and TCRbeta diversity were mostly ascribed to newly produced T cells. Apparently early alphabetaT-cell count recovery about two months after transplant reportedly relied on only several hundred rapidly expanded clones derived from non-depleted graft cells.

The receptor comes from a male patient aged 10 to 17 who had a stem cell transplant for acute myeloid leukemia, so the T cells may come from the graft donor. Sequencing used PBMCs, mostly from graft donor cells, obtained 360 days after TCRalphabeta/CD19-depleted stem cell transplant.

The CDR3 region has the sequence CASSFTGASSNYGYTF. The nucleotide sequence reads TGTGCCAGCAGCTTCACAGGGGCCTCCTCTAACTATGGCTACACCTTC. The sequence joins TRBV11-2 to TRBJ1-2, with TRBD1 identical over 7 junction bases. CDR1 SGHAT and CDR2 FQNNGV are derived from the germline V gene. Germline trimming amounts to 3 bases on V and 0 bases on J, with 7 as the count of junction bases outside the gene matches. From the cysteine up to the phenylalanine, the CDR3 has a length of 16 residues. The only DNA kept is the CDR3, 48 bases in frame from the first base.